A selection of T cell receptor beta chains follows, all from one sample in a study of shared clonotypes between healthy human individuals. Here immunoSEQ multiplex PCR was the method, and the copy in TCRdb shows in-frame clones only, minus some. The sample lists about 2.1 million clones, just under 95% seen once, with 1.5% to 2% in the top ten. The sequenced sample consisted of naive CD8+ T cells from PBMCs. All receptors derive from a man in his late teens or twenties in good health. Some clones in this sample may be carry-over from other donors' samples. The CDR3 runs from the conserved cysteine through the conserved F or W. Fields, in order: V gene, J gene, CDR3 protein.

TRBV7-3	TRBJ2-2	CASSLWTSGSTGELFF
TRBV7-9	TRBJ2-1	CASSLGLAGVGRGYNEQFF
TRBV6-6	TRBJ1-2	CASRGYGYTF
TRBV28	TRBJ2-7	CASSFQLVREQYF
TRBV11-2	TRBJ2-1	CASSLLSAGVASGNEQFF
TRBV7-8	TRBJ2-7	CASSWGPSSYEQYF
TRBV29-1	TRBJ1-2	CSVGHRDDYGYTF
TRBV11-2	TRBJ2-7	CASSLDSSGLEQYF
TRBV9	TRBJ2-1	CASSVAGTSGRGEQFF
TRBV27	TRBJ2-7	CASSRRLAGYYYEQYF
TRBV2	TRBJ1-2	CASRLEWDRSSYTF